This T cell receptor (beta chain) is from a study of blood T cell repertoires in COVID-19. CDR3 length: 15 residues. Germline V gene sequence: CDR1 MNHEY, CDR2 SMNVEV (reference sequence). The ends lost 0 bases at V and 2 bases at J; junction bases unmatched: 3. Repertoires were generated with immunoSEQ multiplex PCR, while TCRdb's copy carries only in-frame clones and drops some. The sample contains more than 150,000 clones, 65% to 90% of which appear only once. This chain joins TRBV27 and TRBJ1-2; TRBD1 agrees at 7 bases. The sequenced sample consisted of PBMCs or T cells enriched from blood (not recorded which). This receptor was obtained from a man aged 40-50 years who had recovered from COVID-19. The chain's CDR3 is CASSLSRGQNYGYTF. The CDR3 DNA is TGTGCCAGCAGTTTATCACGGGGACAGAACTATGGCTACACCTTC.